This TCR beta chain was found in a study of ipilimumab plus nivolumab after autologous stem cell transplantation. On the study more broadly: Both relapsed and primary refractory DLBCL were included.

Patients got ipilimumab 1 mg/kg beginning 14 to 28 days post-transplant. Dosing: nivolumab 3 mg/kg IV, weeks 1, 4, 7, 10, then every two weeks to week 26. The CDR3 runs to 14 residues. In germline, CDR1 is SGHVS, CDR2 FQNEAQ. V dropped 5 bases and J dropped 3 bases, with 11 bases sitting between them. Produced via immunoSEQ multiplex PCR; TCRdb's table is partial and in-frame only. The profile covers about 17,000 clones, with roughly 80% appearing a single time and roughly 10% taken by the ten largest. The sequencing used PBMCs, collected in a trial of ipilimumab plus nivolumab as post-transplant consolidation. The clonotype was recovered from a male donor with diffuse large B-cell lymphoma. This rearrangement joins TRBV7-8 to TRBJ1-3; D gene uncertain. The CDR3 nucleotides read TGTGCCAGCAGCGGAGGCGCAGATGGAAACACCATATATTTT. Translation: CASSGGADGNTIYF.